This entry lists 15 T cell receptor beta chains sequenced from one sample in a study of cytomegalovirus exposure and HLA in healthy donors. The PCR ran on 60 Vbeta and 13 Jbeta primers. TCRdb's copy holds only in-frame clones and misses some; the assay was immunoSEQ multiplex PCR. The sample consists of about 80,000 clones, nearly 80% of them appearing once. Sequencing input: PBMCs. The source is a woman aged 45-65 years in good health and CMV-seropositive.

This clone has just a few counts. The chain carries TRBV4-1 and TRBJ2-3, with a weak D call TRBD2 (5 bases). The CDR3 loop spans 17 amino acids. In germline, CDR1 is MGHRA, CDR2 YSYEKL. The V and J ends lost 0 bases and 4 bases respectively, with 17 bases between them. The CDR3 protein is CASSQEGSSAYPDTQYF. The CDR3 bases are TGCGCCAGCAGCCAAGAGGGGAGTAGCGCTTACCCAGATACGCAGTATTTT.

V and J are TRBV7-8 and TRBJ1-4, with D possibly TRBD1 on 5 matching bases. The CDR3 loop spans 19 amino acids. Germline V gene lookup returns CDR1 SGHVS and CDR2 FQNEAQ. V shed 2 bases and J shed 0 bases, with 19 bases lying between them. CDR3 in DNA: TGTGCCAGCAGCTTAAGGTCCGCAGCGCCAGGGACAACTAATGAAAAACTGTTTTTT. This codes for CASSLRSAAPGTTNEKLFF.

This chain uses TRBV15 with TRBJ2-7; D unresolved. This CDR3 contains 13 residues. Germline CDR1 is LNHNV and CDR2 is YYDKDF (reference sequence). Between the trimmed V and J ends, which lost 0 bases and 9 bases, there was a span of 12 bases. This chain's CDR3 is CATSRDEGAAQYV. In DNA form, the CDR3 reads TGTGCCACCAGCAGAGATGAAGGAGCCGCGCAGTACGTC.

This clone has just a few counts. V is TRBV2 and J is TRBJ1-2; TRBD1 is a possible D gene (5 bases). With 0 bases removed from V and 6 bases from J, the gap between germline ends came to 14 bases. Germline-derived CDR1 and CDR2 are SNHLY and FYNNEI. This CDR3 region has 15 residues. The CDR3 DNA is TGTGCCAGCAGTGAAGCGCGGGGGGGGAGGAATGGCTACACCTTC. This encodes CASSEARGGRNGYTF.

The chain joins TRBV6-4 to TRBJ2-2, with TRBD2 matching over 11 bases. This CDR3 region has 16 residues. Germline V gene lookup returns CDR1 MRHNA and CDR2 SNTAGT. J gave up 4 bases and V 6 bases, and 7 bases lay outside the gene matches. As DNA, the CDR3 is TGTGCCAGCAGCAACCTAGCGGGAGGATCCACCGGGGAGCTGTTTTTT. Amino acid sequence: CASSNLAGGSTGELFF.

This chain links TRBV5-6 with TRBJ1-4; D is uncertain. Trimming stripped 1 base from V and 2 bases from J, with 15 bases between. The CDR3 length is 17 residues. Germline assignment: CDR1 SGHDT and CDR2 YYEEEE. In DNA, the CDR3 is TGTGCCAGCAGCTTGCGTCGCCCGCCTGCGACTAATGAAAAACTGTTTTTT. This translates into CASSLRRPPATNEKLFF.

The genes are TRBV30 and TRBJ1-5; 7 bases fit TRBD1. CDR1 is GTSNPN and CDR2 is SVGIG in the germline V gene (reference sequence). The CDR3 is 13 residues long. Trimming removed 5 bases from V and 7 bases from J; junction bases left unmatched: 8. The CDR3 loop is CAWGRQGNQPQHF. The CDR3 region has the DNA TGTGCCTGGGGCCGACAGGGAAACCAGCCCCAGCATTTT.

This chain connects TRBV5-6 to TRBJ2-5, with a tentative D call TRBD1 (5 bases). The assigned J gene may be wrong: the sequence end matches TRBJ2-7 better. From germline, CDR1 is SGHDT and CDR2 YYEEEE. The CDR3 runs to 12 residues. The CDR3 sequence: CASSKTGYEQYF. The CDR3 DNA reads TGTGCCAGCAGCAAAACAGGCTACGAGCAGTACTTC.

This chain uses TRBV7-3 with TRBJ2-1, with TRBD2 matching 10 bases. The CDR3 consists of 15 residues. The ends lost 2 bases at V and 8 bases at J; junction bases unmatched: 6. From germline, CDR1 is SGHTA and CDR2 FQGTGA. The CDR3 loop is CASSLGAGGLDEQFF. In DNA, the CDR3 is TGTGCCAGCAGCTTAGGAGCGGGGGGGCTTGATGAGCAGTTCTTC.

The chain carries TRBV5-6 and TRBJ1-1; TRBD1 is a possible D gene (6 bases). Germline-derived CDR1 and CDR2 are SGHDT and YYEEEE. This CDR3 region has 15 residues. V was cut by 5 bases and J by 7 bases, with 21 bases left in between. CDR3 sequence (DNA): TGTGCCAGCAGTTTTACAGGGTTAGTGGAGAATGAAGCTTTCTTT. Translating gives CASSFTGLVENEAFF.

This clone was recorded a few times. This sequence joins TRBV2 and TRBJ1-6; the D gene is possibly TRBD1 (5 bases). From germline, CDR1 is SNHLY and CDR2 FYNNEI. V was trimmed by 7 bases and J by 4 bases, leaving 8 bases between them. CDR3 length: 13 residues. The CDR3 region is CASTGDYNSPLHF. CDR3 nucleotides: TGTGCCAGCACGGGGGATTATAATTCACCCCTCCACTTT.

This clone has a single count. The chain is built from TRBV7-9 and TRBJ1-1; 12 bases are shared with TRBD1. This CDR3 region has 14 residues. The germline V gene encodes CDR1 SEHNR and CDR2 FQNEAQ (reference sequence). Trimming at V came to 3 bases and at J to 7 bases, leaving 3 bases not matched to a gene. The CDR3 loop is CASSFRDRGREAFF. CDR3 in DNA: TGTGCCAGCAGCTTCCGGGACAGGGGGCGTGAAGCTTTCTTT. Using reference TRBV7-9 and TRBJ1-1 for the parts outside the CDR3, the full variable domain is DTGVSQNPRHKITKRGQNVTFRCDPISEHNRLYWYRQTLGQGPEFLTYFQNEAQLEKSRLLSDRFSAERPKGSFSTLEIQRTEQGDSAMYLCASSFRDRGREAFFGQGTRLTVV.

The genes are TRBV18 and TRBJ2-7; D perhaps matches TRBD2 (6 bases). This CDR3 region has 14 residues. The germline CDR1 and CDR2 sequences are KGHSH and LQKENI. V lost 3 bases to trimming and J lost 2 bases, with 11 bases between them. The DNA for the CDR3 is TGTGCCAGCTCACCTAGGGACTCCGCCTACGAGCAGTACGTC. This sequence encodes CASSPRDSAYEQYV.

This sequence joins TRBV19 and TRBJ2-4; perhaps TRBD1 as D (5 bases). CDR3 length equals 13 residues. V dropped 4 bases and J dropped 8 bases, with 12 bases sitting between them. From germline, CDR1 is LNHDA and CDR2 SQIVND (reference sequence). DNA of the CDR3: TGTGCCAGTAGTAGACAGACGGTGGACATTCAGTACTTC. It specifies CASSRQTVDIQYF.

This clone was recorded only once. The chain employs TRBV5-1 and TRBJ2-1; D is ambiguous. The ends were cut back, 0 bases at V and 8 bases at J, with 15 bases in the middle. CDR3 length: 15 residues. The V gene's germline CDR1 is SGHRS and CDR2 YFSETQ. Here the CDR3 reads CASSLAGMEQYEQFF. CDR3 bases: TGCGCCAGCAGCTTGGCCGGAATGGAACAGTATGAGCAGTTCTTC.